This T cell receptor beta chain was sequenced during a study of CD8+ T cells in alopecia areata (dated by TCRdb to 2017 to 2018). Regarding the study in general: Treated patients were enrolled in an open-label pilot trial of oral tofacitinib at 5 to 10 mg twice daily for moderate-to-severe alopecia areata. Tofacitinib was given for 6 to 18 months, followed by 6 months of follow-up off drug to assess delayed response and recurrence. In both human patients and the C3H/HeJ mouse model, the study applied high-throughput TCRbeta sequencing to look at T cell clonal expansion in alopecia areata. In humans, TCRbeta sequencing was performed on scalp tissue and on sorted CD4+ and CD8+ peripheral blood T cells from healthy controls and from patients with patchy or totalis/universalis alopecia areata. Biopsies were taken from tofacitinib-treated patients at baseline and at 4 and 24 weeks of treatment, and a later scalp biopsy was taken in several of the tofacitinib-treated patients. Scalp clonality was compared among normal scalp (n=4), patchy alopecia areata scalp (n=8), and alopecia totalis/universalis scalp (n=8). The RNA source kit depended on sample type: the PAXgene miRNA kit for fixed scalp, the miRNeasy kit for PBMCs, and the RNeasy kit for mouse skin. immunoSEQ multiplex PCR using 35 Vbeta forward primers and 13 Jbeta reverse primers was used to amplify TCRbeta CDR3 regions. Overall study outcomes, separate from this receptor: Unlike mouse skin, where gammadelta T cells dominate, normal human skin contains resident alphabeta T cells that get sequenced too, which complicates analysis of the scalp TCR repertoire. Compared with normal scalp, lesional scalp, particularly in alopecia totalis/universalis, had higher clonality and more expanded CD8+ clones, which suggests antigenic drive. Compared with mice, TCR sequences shared between patients were less clear, possibly partly because of HLA diversity across the patient population.

The CDR3, from cysteine to phenylalanine, totals 16 residues. Just CDR3 DNA is preserved here, 48 bases in frame from base 1. Reading the germline V gene gives CDR1 SQVTM and CDR2 ANQGSEA. Trimming removed 6 bases from V and 6 bases from J; the gene matches leave 13 bases unexplained. Comments on this clone: It has no known antigen specificity. No base-level quality is on record; no much larger clone is a single base apart.

The sample's time point label is to be understood as: baseline before oral tofacitinib. Lesional scalp punch biopsies and peripheral blood were obtained from alopecia areata patients. After PBMCs were isolated by density centrifugation and stained for CD3, CD4 and CD8, a FACSAria was used to sort CD4+ and CD8+ T cells. The library relied on the immunoSEQ multiplex PCR assay. RNA was extracted from all samples and reverse transcribed into cDNA, which served as template for TCR sequencing. SuperScript III was used to make first-strand cDNA, primed with a 2:1 mix of oligo-dT and random hexamers. A synthetic immune receptor repertoire was used to gauge amplification bias, and whatever bias remained was removed computationally. The study's processing was this. Raw reads were preprocessed to remove errors, and CDR3 was defined according to IMGT conventions as the region from the conserved cysteine to phenylalanine. Clonality was computed as 1 minus the Shannon entropy, with the entropy normalized by log2 of the number of productive unique TCRs. CD4 or CD8 identity of scalp clones was inferred by cross-referencing scalp TCRbeta sequences with sorted blood CD4 and CD8 repertoires. TCRdb mirrors the immuneACCESS table, restricted to in-frame sequences. Some clones are absent from its copies; in checked studies, under half trace to an unresolved V gene, and the reason for the others is unknown. V, J and clone size reflect that table, while D and trimming were determined from the DNA. The sample yields 140,000 to 150,000 clones; 51% were counted once. The ten biggest clones cover 0.8% to 1% of the sample.

The source of this sequence is a human donor with alopecia areata. The rearranged segments are TRBV29-1 and TRBJ2-5; 13 central nucleotides agree with TRBD2. Sequences were derived from CD4+ T cells sorted from blood, sampled at week 0. The CDR3 corresponds to CSVLEPGTSGKQTQYF. The DNA sequence reads TGCAGCGTATTGGAACCTGGGACTAGCGGGAAACAGACCCAGTACTTC.